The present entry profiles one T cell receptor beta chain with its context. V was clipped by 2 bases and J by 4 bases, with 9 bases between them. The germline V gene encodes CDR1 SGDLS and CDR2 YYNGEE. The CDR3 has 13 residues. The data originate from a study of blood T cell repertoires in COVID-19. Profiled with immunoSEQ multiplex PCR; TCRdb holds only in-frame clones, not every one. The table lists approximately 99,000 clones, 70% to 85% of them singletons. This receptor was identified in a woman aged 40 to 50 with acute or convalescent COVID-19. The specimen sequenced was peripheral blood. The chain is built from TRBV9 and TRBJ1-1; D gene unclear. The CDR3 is CASSVEEITEAFF. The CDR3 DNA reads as TGTGCCAGCAGCGTGGAGGAGATCACTGAAGCTTTCTTT.